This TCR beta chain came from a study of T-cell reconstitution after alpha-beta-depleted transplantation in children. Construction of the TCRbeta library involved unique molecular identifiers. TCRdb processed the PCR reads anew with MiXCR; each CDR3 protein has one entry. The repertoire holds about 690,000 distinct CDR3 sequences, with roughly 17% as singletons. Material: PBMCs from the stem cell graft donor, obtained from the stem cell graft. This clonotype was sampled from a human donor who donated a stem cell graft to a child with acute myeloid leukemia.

The CDR3 sequence is CASSYLGTGEFYNEQFF. CDR3 DNA: TGTGCCAGCAGTTACCTAGGGACAGGGGAATTCTACAATGAGCAGTTCTTC. This chain joins TRBV6-5 and TRBJ2-1, with 10 nucleotides matching TRBD1. J lost 3 bases, V lost 2 bases, and 7 bases had no gene match. The length of the CDR3 is 17 residues. Germline loops: CDR1 MNHEY, CDR2 SVGAGI.